This T cell receptor (beta chain) was identified during a study of blood T cell repertoires in COVID-19. Assay used: immunoSEQ multiplex PCR; TCRdb lists only in-frame clones, some missing. The table lists more than 200,000 clones, roughly 90% of them singletons. The CDR3 totals 14 residues. V dropped 3 bases and J dropped 0 bases, with 7 bases sitting between them. Germline V CDR1 and CDR2: LGHNA, YSLEER. The specimen sequenced was peripheral blood. This chain connects TRBV4-3 to TRBJ2-3; D gene unclear. This receptor was obtained from a middle-aged woman who had recovered from COVID-19. CDR3 loop: CASSQFTSTDTQYF. DNA of the CDR3: TGCGCCAGCAGCCAGTTTACTAGCACAGATACGCAGTATTTT.